These T cell receptor beta chains were read from a single sample in a study of blood T cells in healthy people across ages. TCRdb passed the 5' RACE reads through MiXCR, listing each CDR3 protein once. This sample has 1.5 million to 1.8 million distinct CDR3 sequences, with approximately 39% found just once. Sequences were obtained from blood. The receptors shown here come from a woman in her late teens or twenties in good health. CDR3s include the opening cysteine and the closing phenylalanine or tryptophan. D genes are given only for firm matches. Not every row has a clone size; where given, it reads once, few, many or a size class.

clone size,D gene,V gene,J gene,CDR3 protein,CDR3 DNA
-,-,TRBV20-1,TRBJ2-7,CSAQKQGHEQYF,TGCAGTGCTCAAAAACAGGGCCACGAGCAGTACTTC
-,-,TRBV20-1,TRBJ2-7,CSARFRSFSYEQYF,TGCAGTGCTAGATTTCGTAGTTTCTCCTACGAGCAGTACTTC
-,-,TRBV9,TRBJ1-6,CASSARGSDSPLHF,TGTGCCAGCAGCGCCAGAGGTAGTGATTCACCCCTCCACTTT
few,TRBD2,TRBV4-2,TRBJ2-5,CASRQAVTGLAGQETQYF,TGTGCCAGCAGGCAAGCGGTGACTGGACTAGCGGGACAAGAGACCCAGTACTTC
few,-,TRBV11-2,TRBJ1-6,CASSLYAGRPGSPLHF,TGTGCCAGCAGCCTGTATGCAGGGCGCCCCGGCTCACCCCTCCACTTT
-,-,TRBV5-1,TRBJ1-2,CASSSDRIFDGYTF,TGCGCCAGCAGCTCAGACAGGATCTTCGATGGCTACACCTTC
few,-,TRBV20-1,TRBJ2-1,CSAGTTSSNEQFF,TGCAGTGCGGGAACCACTAGTTCCAATGAGCAGTTCTTC
few,-,TRBV6-2/TRBV6-3,TRBJ2-1,CASRPGDNEQFF,TGTGCCAGCAGGCCCGGAGACAATGAGCAGTTCTTC
few,-,TRBV29-1,TRBJ1-2,CSVDRGPDRSNYGYTF,TGCAGCGTTGATAGGGGTCCCGACAGGTCTAACTATGGCTACACCTTC
few,TRBD1,TRBV6-5,TRBJ1-1,CASNRGQAGTEAFF,TGTGCCAGTAACCGAGGACAGGCGGGCACTGAAGCTTTCTTT
-,-,TRBV12-3/TRBV12-4,TRBJ1-2,CASSLALSYVYTF,TGTGCCAGCAGTTTAGCGCTAAGCTATGTCTACACCTTC
-,-,TRBV7-2,TRBJ1-1,CASSSRAGTGDTEAFF,TGTGCCAGCAGCTCCCGGGCGGGCACCGGGGACACTGAAGCTTTCTTT
-,-,TRBV30,TRBJ2-5,CAWSVRGALRETQYF,TGTGCCTGGAGTGTACGAGGGGCTTTAAGAGAGACCCAGTACTTC
-,-,TRBV20-1,TRBJ1-1,CSARDRVVTEAFF,TGCAGTGCTAGAGACAGGGTTGTGACTGAAGCTTTCTTT
-,TRBD2,TRBV7-6,TRBJ2-3,CASSEAYGSGSTDTQYF,TGTGCCAGCAGCGAGGCTTACGGTAGCGGGAGCACAGATACGCAGTATTTT
-,TRBD2,TRBV20-1,TRBJ2-4,CSARDLAGAKNIQYF,TGCAGTGCTAGAGACCTAGCGGGAGCCAAAAACATTCAGTACTTC
-,-,TRBV20-1,TRBJ2-1,CSAKGARNNEQFF,TGCAGTGCTAAAGGGGCCAGGAACAATGAGCAGTTCTTC
-,-,TRBV29-1,TRBJ2-3,CSVEVYPDTQYF,TGCAGCGTTGAGGTGTATCCGGATACGCAGTATTTT
-,TRBD2,TRBV6-1,TRBJ2-7,CASSLNPPSGRAYEQYF,TGTGCCAGCAGTCTTAACCCCCCTAGCGGGAGGGCCTACGAGCAGTACTTC
-,TRBD1,TRBV5-1,TRBJ1-4,CASSWGQGGQLFF,TGCGCCAGCAGCTGGGGACAGGGGGGTCAACTGTTTTTT
-,TRBD2,TRBV7-2,TRBJ2-5,CASSRRIGGAYQETQYF,TGTGCCAGCAGCAGACGGATCGGGGGGGCGTATCAAGAGACCCAGTACTTC
many,TRBD1,TRBV6-5,TRBJ2-7,CASSYGQGAYEQYF,TGTGCCAGCAGTTACGGACAGGGGGCTTACGAGCAGTACTTC
-,-,TRBV7-2,TRBJ1-3,CASSFQTLSGNTIYF,TGTGCCAGCAGCTTTCAAACCCTCTCTGGAAACACCATATATTTT
-,-,TRBV7-2,TRBJ2-6,CASSLRLGAHTYSGANVLTF,TGTGCCAGCAGCCTAAGACTAGGGGCCCACACATACTCTGGGGCCAACGTCCTGACTTTC
-,TRBD1,TRBV6-5,TRBJ1-6,CASSFLRGPLHF,TGTGCCAGCAGTTTCCTCAGGGGGCCCCTCCACTTT
-,-,TRBV4-1,TRBJ2-7,CASSQDGTRPVKEQYF,TGCGCCAGCAGCCAAGATGGGACAAGGCCCGTTAAGGAGCAGTACTTC
-,TRBD1,TRBV2,TRBJ1-2,CASNPDRVGYTF,TGTGCCAGCAACCCAGACAGGGTTGGCTACACCTTC
few,-,TRBV6-2/TRBV6-3,TRBJ1-2,CASRPTRDNYGYTF,TGTGCCAGCAGGCCCACCCGGGACAACTATGGCTACACCTTC
-,-,TRBV18,TRBJ2-2,CASSRINGELFF,TGTGCCAGCTCACGTATAAACGGGGAGCTGTTTTTT
few,TRBD2,TRBV5-1,TRBJ2-7,CASSWGLADYNEQYF,TGCGCCAGCAGTTGGGGACTAGCGGATTACAATGAGCAGTACTTC
once,-,TRBV3-1,TRBJ1-2,CASSHLLFGRVAYGYTF,TGTGCCAGCAGCCACCTCCTCTTTGGGAGGGTAGCCTATGGCTACACCTTC
few,-,TRBV27,TRBJ2-7,CASSWDSGEEQYF,TGTGCCAGCAGTTGGGACTCCGGGGAGGAGCAGTACTTC
-,TRBD1,TRBV28,TRBJ2-5,CASSPGQGMGEETQYF,TGTGCCAGCAGCCCGGGACAGGGGATGGGCGAAGAGACCCAGTACTTC
-,TRBD1,TRBV29-1,TRBJ2-7,CSVDGTGAYEQYF,TGCAGCGTTGATGGGACAGGGGCCTACGAGCAGTACTTC
few,TRBD1,TRBV7-9,TRBJ2-3,CASSIQGADTQYF,TGTGCCAGCAGCATACAGGGGGCAGATACGCAGTATTTT
few,TRBD2,TRBV4-3,TRBJ2-3,CASSQGYTSGSADTQYF,TGCGCCAGCAGCCAAGGGTATACTAGCGGGAGCGCAGATACGCAGTATTTT
few,TRBD2,TRBV7-9,TRBJ2-1,CASSSLRAGVNEQFF,TGTGCCAGCAGCTCCCTGCGGGCGGGGGTGAATGAGCAGTTCTTC
few,-,TRBV16,TRBJ2-1,CASSLPGDSKFF,TGTGCCAGCAGCCTACCGGGGGACTCCAAGTTCTTC
few,TRBD2,TRBV4-1,TRBJ2-6,CASSQRSGGSGANVLTF,TGCGCCAGCAGCCAAAGATCGGGAGGCTCTGGGGCCAACGTCCTGACTTTC
few,TRBD2,TRBV27,TRBJ2-7,CASSFYRGAYEQYF,TGTGCCAGCAGTTTTTATCGGGGGGCCTACGAGCAGTACTTC
-,TRBD1,TRBV27,TRBJ1-2,CASIQQGPDGYTF,TGTGCCAGCATCCAACAGGGGCCAGATGGCTACACCTTC
few,TRBD2,TRBV20-1,TRBJ2-1,CSAETSGASYNEQFF,TGCAGTGCCGAGACTAGCGGGGCCTCCTACAATGAGCAGTTCTTC
few,TRBD2,TRBV24-1,TRBJ2-7,CATSDPGSGRADEQYF,TGTGCCACCAGTGATCCGGGTAGCGGGAGGGCCGACGAGCAGTACTTC
-,-,TRBV11-2,TRBJ2-3,CASSSIRVPDTQYF,TGTGCCAGCAGCTCTATCAGGGTCCCAGATACGCAGTATTTT
few,TRBD1,TRBV28,TRBJ1-1,CASSYLPGQGFTEAFF,TGTGCCAGCAGTTACTTACCGGGACAGGGATTCACTGAAGCTTTCTTT
-,-,TRBV6-2/TRBV6-3,TRBJ2-7,CASSYRGRSSYEQYF,TGTGCCAGCAGTTACAGAGGACGGAGCTCCTACGAGCAGTACTTC
few,TRBD2,TRBV7-2,TRBJ2-1,CASRKGLAGVNEQFF,TGTGCCAGCAGGAAGGGACTAGCGGGAGTTAATGAGCAGTTCTTC
few,-,TRBV27,TRBJ2-5,CASSLSLERQETQYF,TGTGCCAGCAGTTTATCCCTCGAGAGGCAAGAGACCCAGTACTTC
few,TRBD2,TRBV4-2,TRBJ2-1,CASSQEASSGREQFF,TGTGCCAGCAGCCAAGAAGCGAGTAGCGGGCGTGAGCAGTTCTTC
-,TRBD2,TRBV27,TRBJ2-2,CASSLSISLAGGLTGELFF,TGTGCCAGCAGTTTATCGATAAGCCTAGCGGGGGGGCTTACCGGGGAGCTGTTTTTT
few,TRBD1,TRBV6-1,TRBJ1-4,CASSEVSAGGNEKLFF,TGTGCCAGCAGTGAAGTATCGGCAGGGGGGAATGAAAAACTGTTTTTT
many,-,TRBV29-1,TRBJ2-7,CSVAQFYEQYF,TGCAGCGTTGCCCAGTTCTACGAGCAGTACTTC
many,-,TRBV10-3,TRBJ1-2,CAISDPPPNYGYTF,TGTGCCATCAGTGATCCTCCACCGAACTATGGCTACACCTTC
-,TRBD1,TRBV20-1,TRBJ2-7,CSARDRQQGAVEQYF,TGCAGTGCTAGAGATAGGCAACAGGGGGCTGTCGAGCAGTACTTC